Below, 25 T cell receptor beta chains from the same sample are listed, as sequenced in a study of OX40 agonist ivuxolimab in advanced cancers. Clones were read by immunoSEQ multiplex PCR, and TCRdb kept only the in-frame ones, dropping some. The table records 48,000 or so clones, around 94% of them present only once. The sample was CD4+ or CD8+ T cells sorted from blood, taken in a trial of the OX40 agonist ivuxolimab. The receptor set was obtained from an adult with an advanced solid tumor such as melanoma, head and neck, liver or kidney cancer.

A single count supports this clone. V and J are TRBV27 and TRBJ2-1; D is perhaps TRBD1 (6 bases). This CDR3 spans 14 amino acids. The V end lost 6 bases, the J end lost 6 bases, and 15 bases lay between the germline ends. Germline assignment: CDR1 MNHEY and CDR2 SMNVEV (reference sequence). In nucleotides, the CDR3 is TGTGCCAGCAGCTATGGGGGCTCTGGCAATGAGCAGTTCTTC. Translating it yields CASSYGGSGNEQFF.

The DNA of the CDR3 is TGTGCCATCAGAGGACTAGCGGCGAATGAGCAGTTCTTC. Its protein product is CAIRGLAANEQFF. This chain joins TRBV10-3 and TRBJ2-1; 10 bases are shared with TRBD2. Germline trimming cut 6 bases from V and 7 bases from J; bases unmatched to any gene: 3. From germline, CDR1 is ENHRY and CDR2 SYGVKD. The CDR3 contains 13 residues.

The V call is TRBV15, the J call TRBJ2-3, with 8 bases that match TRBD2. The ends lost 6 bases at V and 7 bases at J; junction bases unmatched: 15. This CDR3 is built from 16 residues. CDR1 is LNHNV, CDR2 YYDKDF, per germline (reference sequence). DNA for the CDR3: TGTGCCACCAGTCGAACCTACGGGGGACTAGGAAATACGCAGTATTTT. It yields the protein CATSRTYGGLGNTQYF.

The CDR3 here is CASSDINQGFTDTQYF. CDR3 sequence (DNA): TGTGCCAGCAGTGATATCAATCAGGGATTTACAGATACGCAGTATTTT. The gene calls are TRBV6-1 and TRBJ2-3, with a weak D call TRBD1 (5 bases). This CDR3 comprises 16 residues. V was shortened by 3 bases and J by 3 bases, with 16 bases between the two germline ends. Germline CDR1 is MNHNS and CDR2 is SASEGT.

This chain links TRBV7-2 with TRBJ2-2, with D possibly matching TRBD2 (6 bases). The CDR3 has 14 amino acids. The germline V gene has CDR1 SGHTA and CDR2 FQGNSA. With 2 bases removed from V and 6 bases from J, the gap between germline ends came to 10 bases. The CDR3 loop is CASSLSAGPGELFF. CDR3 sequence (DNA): TGTGCCAGCAGCTTAAGCGCGGGACCCGGGGAGCTGTTTTTT.

The CDR3 region is CSVEVEQFF. CDR3 coding DNA: TGCAGCGTTGAGGTTGAGCAGTTCTTC. The J gene is TRBJ2-1, the V gene TRBV29-1; D unclear. In germline, CDR1 is SQVTM, CDR2 ANQGSEA. The CDR3 has 9 residues. Trimming left V 3 bases short and J 9 bases short, with 3 bases between.

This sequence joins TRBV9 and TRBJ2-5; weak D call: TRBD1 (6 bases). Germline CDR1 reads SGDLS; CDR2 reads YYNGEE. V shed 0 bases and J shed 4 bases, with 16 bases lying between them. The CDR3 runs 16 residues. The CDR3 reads CASSVDRARGLETQYF. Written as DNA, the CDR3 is TGTGCCAGCAGCGTAGATCGGGCCAGGGGATTAGAGACCCAGTACTTC.

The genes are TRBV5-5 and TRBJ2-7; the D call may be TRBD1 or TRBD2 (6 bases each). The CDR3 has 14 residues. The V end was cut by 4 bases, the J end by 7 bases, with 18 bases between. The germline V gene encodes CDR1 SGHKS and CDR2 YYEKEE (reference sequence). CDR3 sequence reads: CASSIGWGAGEQYF. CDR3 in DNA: TGTGCCAGCAGCATTGGATGGGGGGCAGGGGAGCAGTACTTC.

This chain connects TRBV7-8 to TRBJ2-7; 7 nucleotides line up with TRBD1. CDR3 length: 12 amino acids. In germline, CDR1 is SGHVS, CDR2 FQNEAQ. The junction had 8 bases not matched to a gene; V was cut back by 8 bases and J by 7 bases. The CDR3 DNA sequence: TGTGCCAGCGGAGGACAGGTGTGGGAGCAGTACTTC. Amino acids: CASGGQVWEQYF. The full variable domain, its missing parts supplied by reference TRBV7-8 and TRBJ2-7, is GAGVSQSPRYKVAKRGQDVALRCDPISGHVSLFWYQQALGQGPEFLTYFQNEAQLDKSGLPSDRFFAERPEGSVSTLKIQRTQQEDSAVYLCASGGQVWEQYFGPGTRLTVT.

The CDR3, as DNA: TGTGCCAGCAGTTTATCAGCGGTGAATGAGCAGTTCTTC. Amino acid sequence: CASSLSAVNEQFF. The chain combines TRBV27 with TRBJ2-1; D may be TRBD2 (5 bases). Trimming left V 0 bases short and J 7 bases short, with 7 bases between. Germline V CDR1 and CDR2: MNHEY, SMNVEV (reference sequence). This CDR3 contains 13 residues.

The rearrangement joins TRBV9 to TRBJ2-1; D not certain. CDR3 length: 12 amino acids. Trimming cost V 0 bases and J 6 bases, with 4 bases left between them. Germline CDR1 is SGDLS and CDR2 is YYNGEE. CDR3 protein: CASSVAGNEQFF. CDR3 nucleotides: TGTGCCAGCAGCGTAGCGGGCAATGAGCAGTTCTTC.

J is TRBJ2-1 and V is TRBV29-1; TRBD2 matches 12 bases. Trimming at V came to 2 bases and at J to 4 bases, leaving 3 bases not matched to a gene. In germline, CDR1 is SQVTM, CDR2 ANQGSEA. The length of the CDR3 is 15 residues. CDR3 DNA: TGCAGCGTTGAACCCGGGACTAGCGGGTACAATGAGCAGTTCTTC. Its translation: CSVEPGTSGYNEQFF.

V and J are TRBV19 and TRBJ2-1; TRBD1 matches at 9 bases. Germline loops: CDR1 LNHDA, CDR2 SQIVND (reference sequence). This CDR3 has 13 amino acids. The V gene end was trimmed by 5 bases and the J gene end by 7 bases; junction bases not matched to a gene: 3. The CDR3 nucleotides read TGTGCCAGTAGTCCCGGGACAGGGAATGAGCAGTTCTTC. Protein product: CASSPGTGNEQFF.

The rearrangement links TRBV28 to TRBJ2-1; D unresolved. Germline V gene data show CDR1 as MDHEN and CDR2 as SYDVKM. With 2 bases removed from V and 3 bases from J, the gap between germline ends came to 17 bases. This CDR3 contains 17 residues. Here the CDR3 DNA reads TGTGCCAGCAGTTTAAACCCCACAGTTCTCTACTACAATGAGCAGTTCTTC. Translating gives CASSLNPTVLYYNEQFF.

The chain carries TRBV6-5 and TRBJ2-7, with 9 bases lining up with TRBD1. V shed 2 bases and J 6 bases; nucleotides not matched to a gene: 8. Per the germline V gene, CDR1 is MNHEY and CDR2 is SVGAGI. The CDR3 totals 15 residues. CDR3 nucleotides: TGTGCCAGCAGTTACCCCGGGACAGGGAGGCGCGAGCAGTACTTC. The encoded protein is CASSYPGTGRREQYF.

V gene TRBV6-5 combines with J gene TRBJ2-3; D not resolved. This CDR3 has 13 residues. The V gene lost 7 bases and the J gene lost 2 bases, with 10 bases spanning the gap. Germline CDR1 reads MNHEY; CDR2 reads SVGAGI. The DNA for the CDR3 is TGTGCCAGCACCAGGTTATACACAGATACGCAGTATTTT. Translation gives CASTRLYTDTQYF.

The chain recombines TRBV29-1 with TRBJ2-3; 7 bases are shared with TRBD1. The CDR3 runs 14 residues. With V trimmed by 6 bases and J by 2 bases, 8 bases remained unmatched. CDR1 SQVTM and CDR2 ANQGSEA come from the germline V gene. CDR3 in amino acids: CSVDSGTDTDTQYF. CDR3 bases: TGCAGCGTCGACTCCGGGACAGACACAGATACGCAGTATTTT.

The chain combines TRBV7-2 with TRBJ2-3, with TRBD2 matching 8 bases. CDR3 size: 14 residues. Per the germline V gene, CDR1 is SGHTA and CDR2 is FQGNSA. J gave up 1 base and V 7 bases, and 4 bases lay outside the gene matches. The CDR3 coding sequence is TGTGCCAGCACTCTTAGCGGGGGCACAGATACGCAGTATTTT. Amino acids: CASTLSGGTDTQYF.

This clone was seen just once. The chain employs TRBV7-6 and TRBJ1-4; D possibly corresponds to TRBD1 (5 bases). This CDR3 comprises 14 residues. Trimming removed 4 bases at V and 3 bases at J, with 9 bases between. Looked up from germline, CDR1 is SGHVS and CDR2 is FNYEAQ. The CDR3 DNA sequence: TGTGCCAGCAGCTGGGGGATGGCTAATGAAAAACTGTTTTTT. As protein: CASSWGMANEKLFF. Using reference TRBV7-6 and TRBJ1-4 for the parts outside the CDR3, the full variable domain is GAGVSQSPRYKVTKRGQDVALRCDPISGHVSLYWYRQALGQGPEFLTYFNYEAQQDKSGLPNDRFSAERPEGSISTLTIQRTEQRDSAMYRCASSWGMANEKLFFGSGTQLSVL.

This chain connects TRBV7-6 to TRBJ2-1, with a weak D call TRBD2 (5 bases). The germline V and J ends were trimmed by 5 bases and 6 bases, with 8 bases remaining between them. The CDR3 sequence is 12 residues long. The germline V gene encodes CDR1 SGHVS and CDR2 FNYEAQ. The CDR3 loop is CASSEGLNEQFF. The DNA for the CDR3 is TGTGCCAGCAGCGAGGGCCTCAATGAGCAGTTCTTC.

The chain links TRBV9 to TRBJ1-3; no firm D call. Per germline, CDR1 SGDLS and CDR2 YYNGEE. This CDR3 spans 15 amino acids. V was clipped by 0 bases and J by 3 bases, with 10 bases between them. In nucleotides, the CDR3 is TGTGCCAGCAGCGTAGAGGGCACCTATGGAAACACCATATATTTT. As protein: CASSVEGTYGNTIYF.

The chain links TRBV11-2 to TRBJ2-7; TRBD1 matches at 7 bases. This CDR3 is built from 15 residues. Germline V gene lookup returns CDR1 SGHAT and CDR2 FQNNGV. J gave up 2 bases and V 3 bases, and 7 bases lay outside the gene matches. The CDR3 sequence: CASSFRDSSTYEQYF. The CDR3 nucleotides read TGTGCCAGCAGCTTCAGGGACAGTAGTACCTACGAGCAGTACTTC. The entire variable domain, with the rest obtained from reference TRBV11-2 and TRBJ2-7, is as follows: EAGVAQSPRYKIIEKRQSVAFWCNPISGHATLYWYQQILGQGPKLLIQFQNNGVVDDSQLPKDRFSAERLKGVDSTLKIQPAKLEDSAVYLCASSFRDSSTYEQYFGPGTRLTVT.

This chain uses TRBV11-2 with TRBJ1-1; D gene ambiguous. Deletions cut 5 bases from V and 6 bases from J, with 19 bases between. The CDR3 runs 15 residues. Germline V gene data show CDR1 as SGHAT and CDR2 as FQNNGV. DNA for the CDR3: TGTGCCAGCAGCCCCTTCAAAACCTCGGGCTCTGAAGCTTTCTTT. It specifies CASSPFKTSGSEAFF.

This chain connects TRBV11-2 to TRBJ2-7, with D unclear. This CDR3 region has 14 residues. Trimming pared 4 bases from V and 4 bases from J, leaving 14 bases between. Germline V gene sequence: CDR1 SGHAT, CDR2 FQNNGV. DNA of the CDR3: TGTGCCAGCAGCTACTCCGGGCCCGCGTACGAGCAGTACTTC. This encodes CASSYSGPAYEQYF.

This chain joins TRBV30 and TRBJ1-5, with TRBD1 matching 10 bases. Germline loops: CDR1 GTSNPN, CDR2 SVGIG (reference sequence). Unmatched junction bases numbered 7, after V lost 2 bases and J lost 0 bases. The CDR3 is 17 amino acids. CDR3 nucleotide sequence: TGTGCCTGGAGTATGACAGGGGGCATCTATAGCAATCAGCCCCAGCATTTT. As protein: CAWSMTGGIYSNQPQHF.